This TCR beta chain comes out of a study of cytomegalovirus exposure and HLA in healthy donors (TCRdb year 2017). Regarding the complete study: In an earlier analysis of roughly 500 of the donors, under 300 Gb of sequence data and 95 million to 130 million unique TCR beta sequences from about 179 million T cells were reported. Among a few hundred genotyped donors of the cohort, an average of about 240,000 unique TCR beta nucleotide sequences were sequenced per donor, roughly 18% of them non-productive. Donor age, sex, ethnicity and CMV serostatus were compiled alongside the repertoire data. A later analysis re-analyzed previously published TCR beta repertoires from 650 to 800 donors and added high-resolution HLA genotyping to study TCR occurrence patterns. Rather than using new phenotypic data, the later analysis identified candidate immune exposures from TCR beta sequences and from how often those sequences occurred across donors. Typing coverage differed by locus: A, B, C, DRB1 and DQB1 were typed in roughly 620-640 donors, DQA1 in around 500, DPA1 in nearly 610, and DPB1 in approximately 450. A separate validation cohort of over a hundred different subjects was used in addition to the approximately 670-subject first cohort. A later genetic analysis took genome-wide SNP genotypes for about three fifths of the 666 donors and used that subset as a discovery cohort. The genetic ancestry cluster associated with self-reported Caucasian donors included 80% to 90% of the roughly 400 genotyped donors. All discovery cohort repertoires had been generated on a single sequencing platform. Class I and class II HLA loci were covered by the typing at four-digit resolution. The study aimed to test whether cataloging public T cell receptors could reveal signatures of past pathogen exposure. Approximately 300 gigabases of sequencing data and approximately 91 million unique TCR sequences made up an early release that covered 640 HLA-typed donors. In an earlier analysis of over 550 of the donors, high-throughput TCR beta sequencing was used to judge whether each TCR beta V gene segment behaved as functional or pseudogenic. High-throughput TCR immunosequencing, statistical association of individual TCRs with disease status, and machine learning were combined to predict cytomegalovirus infection status. About five DR-DQ haplotypes were treated as single units for association and clustering because of strong linkage in the cohort. The study used immunosequencing to profile the T cell repertoires of about 670 subjects and linked those repertoires to cytomegalovirus serostatus.

What the study reported, not specific to this receptor: In vitro tests confirmed that a few of the cytomegalovirus-associated TCR beta chains recognize cytomegalovirus antigens. Most TCR sequences were seen in very few donors, while some public TCRs were found in many individuals. Immune exposure information for the cohort was limited to CMV serostatus. According to a later genetic analysis, donors in an Asian-associated ancestry cluster had fewer N-insertions in productive TCRs than the roughly 660-donor mean. A later analysis reported that several top co-occurrence clusters appeared linked to parvovirus B19, influenza, CMV and Epstein-Barr virus. The authors suggested that the approach could potentially be extended to other disease states and immunological phenotypes. A later analysis associated about 18,000 TCR beta sequences with specific HLA alleles at a false discovery rate of 0.05. Roughly uniform sequencing depth across donors was assumed in presence/absence analyses, although this assumption may not hold. The study listed approximately 150 TCR beta chains as associated with cytomegalovirus. Because HLA typing was unavailable for some donors at each locus, only the typed subset was used in association tests. A group of highly shared sequence variants was considered likely to be a technical artifact of the sequencing pipeline. In both the original and validation cohorts, the classifier was reported to diagnose cytomegalovirus status with high specificity and sensitivity. This cohort had only TCR beta chains sequenced, and the lack of alpha or paired-chain data limited which features could be detected. Compared with equally common non-associated chains, HLA-associated TCR beta chains in a later analysis were more clonally expanded and had lower generation probabilities. Because counts were too low, about 18 rarely observed V segments, including chromosome 9 orphons, were excluded from the earlier analysis of around 590 of the donors. A further reported finding was that TCR beta sequences accurately predicted the HLA-A and HLA-B alleles for most subjects in the first cohort. A later genetic analysis associated a missense DCLRE1C variant with V-gene and J-gene trimming of TCR beta chains, and an independent cohort replicated the association. Correlated functional status among segregating V segments might reflect linkage disequilibrium, but an unknown experimental factor could not be ruled out. Some IMGT-functional V segments, including TRBV6-2 and TRBV6-3, could not be distinguished by the 87-base-pair reads and were therefore excluded. In a later analysis, most CMV-associated TCR beta chains were found to appear HLA-restricted, with HLA associations seemingly driven largely by CMV exposure. A later analysis found that TCR association rates varied across HLA loci, with DRB1 alleles showing the most associated TCRs and HLA-C alleles the fewest. Assigning TCR associations to individual alleles was difficult when HLA alleles, especially DR and DQ, strongly co-occurred. An earlier analysis of several hundred of the donors showed that most TCR beta V segments appeared in productive rearrangements either about 87% or about 30% of the time, which broadly matched IMGT annotations.

Regarding this clone: It has no known antigen specificity.

The cohort consisted of more than 650 healthy bone marrow donors. At the time of sampling, every cohort member was nominally healthy, though immune exposures that went unrecorded were likely present. The donor was CMV seronegative and belonged to the group of around 400 seronegative cohort members. Every donor gave a peripheral blood sample, and the peripheral blood mononuclear cells from that sample were used for TCR beta sequencing. Genomic DNA was extracted from the blood cell samples with the Qiagen DNeasy Blood Extraction Kit. Including the terminal cysteine and phenylalanine, the CDR3 comprises 16 residues. Only the CDR3 region is kept as DNA, spanning 48 bases read in frame from base 1. V lost 0 bases and J lost 3 bases, and the count of bases not matched to a germline gene is 5. Sequences SGHDN (CDR1) and FVKESK (CDR2) are obtained from the germline V gene. The protocol used for the library was the immunoSEQ multiplex PCR assay. For the multiplex PCR, a mixture combining 60 forward primers for TCR Vbeta segments and 13 reverse primers for TCR Jbeta segments was used. The CDR3 region of rearranged TCR beta genes was amplified from genomic DNA with a multiplex PCR assay. On the Illumina HiSeq System, the amplified TCR beta libraries were sequenced as 87-base-pair reads. In the source study's methods: In a later analysis, around 80 million unique TCR beta chains were counted across the 690 or so repertoires, and approximately 11 million of these chains were shared by at least two donors. Raw reads were error-corrected and collapsed into unique sequences with a nearest-neighbor algorithm that merged closely related sequences to remove PCR and sequencing errors. V, D and J gene segments were assigned by aligning CDR3 sequences to IMGT reference sequences. For a sequence to be retained, a match of at least six nucleotides was required to both a V gene segment and a J gene segment. Rearrangements were classified as productive when the CDR3 lacked stop codons and remained in frame with V and J, and all other rearrangements were classified as non-productive. CDR3 was defined by IMGT convention, running from the second conserved V-encoded cysteine to the conserved J-encoded phenylalanine. Sequences without an unambiguous match to a single V gene segment were excluded from the earlier analysis of approximately 600 of the donors. In an earlier analysis of about 590 of the donors, a V segment was called functional when productive rearrangements were above 56.7%, and segregating when the standard deviation between donors exceeded 5%. A statistical classification framework was developed to diagnose cytomegalovirus status using the catalog of TCR beta chain sequences. A later analysis assigned V and J genes by comparing TCR nucleotide sequences with IMGT/GENE-DB human TR gene sequences. In a later analysis, CDR3 sequences and most-parsimonious VDJ recombination scenarios were assigned using the TCRdist pipeline. In a later analysis, each TCR beta chain was defined by its CDR3 amino acid sequence together with its V-gene family, and reads lacking a unique V-gene family were excluded. In a later analysis, some 600 highly shared, low-generation-probability nucleotide sequences were removed to address suspected cross-contamination and a sequencing artifact. In a later analysis, a clonal expansion index for each public chain was calculated from normalized within-repertoire ranks of inferred template counts. In a later analysis, generation probabilities were computed with a VDJ recombination model fitted to out-of-frame rearrangements, and the resulting probabilities were checked against IGoR. A later analysis scored TCR-TCR, TCR-HLA and TCR-CMV co-occurrence with hypergeometric tests, applying a repertoire-size bias correction to TCR pairs. To estimate false discovery rates, a later analysis permuted the HLA or CMV assignments 20 times. In a later analysis, co-occurring TCRs were grouped using DBSCAN, and TCRdist sequence similarity was added for clustering within HLA-allele-positive subsets. Co-occurrence clustering excluded repertoires with fewer than 30,000 or more than 120,000 public chains, plus five with anomalous nucleotide sharing. TCRdb's version of the immuneACCESS table is confined to in-frame rearrangements and falls short of the full clone set. An unresolved V gene accounts for under half of the shortfall where checked; the remainder is of unknown origin. D and trimming come from the DNA, and the V and J calls and clone size come from that table. For this sample, the table gives about 130,000 clones. The ten largest clones take up less than 2% of the sample.

Sequenced sample: PBMCs. This sequence was found in a man younger than 30 in good health and CMV-seronegative. The V and J genes are TRBV14 and TRBJ2-5, with 9 middle bases fitting TRBD1. The CDR3 protein is CASSQELGQGEETQYF. DNA sequence: TGTGCCAGCAGCCAAGAATTGGGACAGGGAGAAGAGACCCAGTACTTC.